This TCR beta chain was recorded in a study of response to subunit inactivated influenza vaccine. This clonotype was detected a few times. TCRdb recomputed calls from the RT-PCR reads with MiXCR, one row per CDR3 protein. The table records more than 550,000 distinct CDR3 sequences, approximately 12% of them present only once. Germline CDR1 reads LNHNV; CDR2 reads YYDKDF (reference sequence). V was clipped by 2 bases and J by 1 base; unmatched bases: 4. The CDR3 loop spans 15 amino acids. The chain couples TRBV15 to TRBJ1-1, with 7 bases fitting TRBD1. This receptor was taken from a man between 45 and 60 years old who received an inactivated influenza vaccine. The material sequenced was PBMCs from blood, taken on the day of vaccination. The CDR3 sequence: CATSRPGQTNTEAFF. The DNA for the CDR3 is TGTGCCACCAGCAGACCGGGACAGACGAACACTGAAGCTTTCTTT.